The present T cell receptor beta chain was sequenced within a study of cytomegalovirus exposure and HLA in healthy donors. In the study overall: The roughly 130 validation repertoires used the same platform as the 650 to 750 first-cohort repertoires, a later analysis reported.

Profiling relied on immunoSEQ multiplex PCR, and the TCRdb table lists in-frame clones only, not all of them. The data contain roughly 300,000 clones, 88% of them singletons. V lost 5 bases and J lost 7; bases outside the gene matches: 12. This CDR3 is built from 15 residues. Germline V CDR1 and CDR2: SGHTA, FQGTGA. Study conclusions and caveats: Subsequent analysis showed first-cohort TCR clusters tending to co-occur in some 120 validation repertoires. Cytomegalovirus status was reportedly diagnosed by the classifier with high specificity and sensitivity.

Among the 120 subjects of the validation cohort, separate from the 666-subject first cohort, were the donors. Comment on this clone: The antigen is not known.

V and J are TRBV7-3 and TRBJ2-7; 9 bases are a match to TRBD2. Sequenced input: PBMCs. The TCR originated in a young woman in good health and CMV-seronegative. CDR3 amino acids: CASSPGTSLVEEQYF. In DNA form, the CDR3 reads TGTGCCAGCAGCCCCGGGACTAGCTTGGTTGAAGAGCAGTACTTC.